This T cell receptor beta chain was recovered during a study of T cells after yellow fever vaccination. CDR1 and CDR2 from the germline V gene are SGHDT and YYEEEE. The CDR3 consists of 15 residues. Trimming shortened V by 0 bases and J by 3 bases, and 10 bases separated the two germline ends. There are a few counts of this clonotype. Generation of TCR cDNA used 5'RACE template switching (which added a universal primer site and UMIs). TCRdb reanalysed the 5' RACE reads using MiXCR and keeps one entry per CDR3 protein. The sample comprises hundreds of thousands of distinct CDR3 sequences, 13% of which are singletons, and more than 13% rests with the top ten.

V usage is TRBV5-6 and J usage is TRBJ2-1; D ambiguous. The sample consisted of PBMCs, taken on the day of the yellow fever booster vaccination. The receptor comes from a man aged 25-45 years who received the YFV17D yellow fever vaccine. The CDR3 nucleotides are TGTGCCAGCAGCTTGGGACCAATTTACTACAATGAGCAGTTCTTC. It is translated as CASSLGPIYYNEQFF.